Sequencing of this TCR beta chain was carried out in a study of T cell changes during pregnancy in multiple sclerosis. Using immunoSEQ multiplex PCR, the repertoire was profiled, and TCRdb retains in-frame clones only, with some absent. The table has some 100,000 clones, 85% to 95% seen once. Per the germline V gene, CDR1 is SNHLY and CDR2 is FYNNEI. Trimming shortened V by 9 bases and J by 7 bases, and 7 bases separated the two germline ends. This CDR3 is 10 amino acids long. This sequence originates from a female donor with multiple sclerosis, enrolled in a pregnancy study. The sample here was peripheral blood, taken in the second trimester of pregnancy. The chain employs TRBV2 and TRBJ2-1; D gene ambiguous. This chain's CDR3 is CASLRNEQFF. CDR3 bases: TGTGCCAGTCTCCGTAATGAGCAGTTCTTC.